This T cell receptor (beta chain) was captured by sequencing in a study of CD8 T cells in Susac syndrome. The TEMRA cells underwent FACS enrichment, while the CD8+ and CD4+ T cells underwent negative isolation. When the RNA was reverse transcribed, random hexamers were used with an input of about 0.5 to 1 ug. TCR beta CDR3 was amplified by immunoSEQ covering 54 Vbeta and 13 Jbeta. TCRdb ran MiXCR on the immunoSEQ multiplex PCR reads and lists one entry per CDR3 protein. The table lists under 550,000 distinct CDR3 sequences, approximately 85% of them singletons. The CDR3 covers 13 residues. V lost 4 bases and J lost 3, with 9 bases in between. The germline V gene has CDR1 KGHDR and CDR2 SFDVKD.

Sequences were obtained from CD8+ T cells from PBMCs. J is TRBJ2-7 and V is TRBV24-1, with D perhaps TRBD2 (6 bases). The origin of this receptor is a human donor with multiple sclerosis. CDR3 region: CATSEGSGYEQYF. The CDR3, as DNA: TGTGCCACCAGTGAAGGTAGCGGCTACGAGCAGTACTTC.